This TCR beta chain was sequenced in a study of PD-1 blockade in classical Hodgkin lymphoma. Each patient relapsed following autologous stem cell transplantation, and prior brentuximab vedotin exposure differed. Each best response was a complete response, a partial response or progressive disease. V was pared by 5 bases and J by 4 bases, with 9 bases between. The CDR3 has 13 residues. Germline assignment: CDR1 MNHEY and CDR2 SMNVEV (reference sequence). Clones were read by immunoSEQ multiplex PCR, and TCRdb kept only the in-frame ones, dropping some. The sample shows about 40,000 clones, 75% to 85% of them seen only once.

The TCR comes from a human donor with classical Hodgkin lymphoma. The J gene is TRBJ2-1, the V gene TRBV27; TRBD1 is a possible D gene (6 bases). Material: peripheral blood mononuclear cells (PBMCs), obtained at baseline. The CDR3 spells CASSPGQYNEQFF. CDR3 DNA: TGTGCCAGCAGTCCAGGACAGTACAATGAGCAGTTCTTC.